The sequence of this T cell receptor beta chain was determined in a study of shared clonotypes between healthy human individuals. The study's findings and limits: Naive subsets tended to show greater estimated richness than memory subsets. Clonotype sharing among the donors was expected to vary with sequencing depth.

Concerning this clone: Antigen: not known.

Donors were healthy HIV-negative adults without recent acute infections or vaccinations. Adult Caucasians living in Nashville, Tennessee made up all of the donors. The CDR3 is made up of 16 amino acids. Germline V gives CDR1 KGHSH, CDR2 LQKENI. V dropped 4 bases and J dropped 6 bases, with 21 bases sitting between them. The assay was immunoSEQ multiplex PCR, and TCRdb's table has in-frame clones only and misses some. Of some 1,600,000 clones in the sample, around 98% were seen once. J is TRBJ1-2 and V is TRBV18; D not certain. The clonotype comes from a man aged 30 to 45 in good health. Sequencing used naive CD4+ T cells sorted from blood. The subset is: CD45RA+ positively selected. The CDR3 loop reads CASSRSQVGKEDGYTF. Here the CDR3 DNA reads TGTGCCAGCTCACGATCCCAGGTGGGGAAGGAGGATGGCTACACCTTC.